The clone carrying this T cell receptor (beta chain) was found many times. Its matching antigen is unknown. Quantitative 5'-RACE with molecular barcodes generated TCR beta libraries. TCRdb recomputed calls from the 5' RACE reads with MiXCR, one row per CDR3 protein. The table has 200,000 to 300,000 distinct CDR3 sequences, around 9.2% seen once; the top ten hold 6.8%. The data derive from a study of CD8 T cells in ankylosing spondylitis. General observations from the study: There was a TCR beta motif, made of several highly homologous variants, that appeared characteristic of ankylosing spondylitis blood.

Per germline, CDR1 SEHNR and CDR2 FQNEAQ (reference sequence). This CDR3 comprises 16 residues. Trimming removed 2 bases from V and 4 bases from J, with 17 bases in between. The sequence was collected from a male donor with ankylosing spondylitis or in good health (not recorded which). The chain carries TRBV7-9 and TRBJ1-1, with D possibly matching TRBD1 (6 bases). Sequencing was carried out using blood, either unsorted or a sorted T cell fraction (not recorded which). CDR3 residues: CASSLSPGEGGTEAFF. The CDR3 DNA reads as TGTGCCAGCAGCTTATCACCAGGGGAGGGAGGCACTGAAGCTTTCTTT.